These 24 T cell receptor beta chains were sequenced from one sample in a study of Ad26.COV2.S vaccination and SARS-CoV-2 variants. Noted treatment: around 19 received Ad26.COV2.S at low or high dose, single or two shots; about 5 received placebo; per-sample allocation not given. Sampling was performed 63 days after the first vaccine or placebo injection. Using immunoSEQ multiplex PCR, the repertoire was profiled, and TCRdb retains in-frame clones only, with some absent. The table includes roughly 320,000 clones, around 84% detected once. The source material was peripheral blood, sampled in a trial of Ad26.COV2.S vaccine versus placebo. These TCRs come from a person between 18 and 65 years old who received the Ad26.COV2.S COVID-19 vaccine or a placebo.

The J gene is TRBJ2-7, the V gene TRBV21-1; no DNA check was done on the table's D call, TRBD1. TRBV21-1 is a pseudogene. This CDR3 has 16 residues. CDR3 DNA: TGTGCCAGCAGCACCTGGGCCGCCAGGGTCCTCTACGAGCAGTACTTC. Translated, it gives CASSTWAARVLYEQYF.

This clone was counted a few times. This chain links TRBV11-2 with TRBJ1-2, with TRBD1 matching 8 bases. Germline CDR1 and CDR2: SGHAT and FQNNGV. CDR3 length equals 18 residues. After removal of 4 bases from V and 2 bases from J, the junction contained 15 bases not matched to a gene. CDR3 nucleotide sequence: TGTGCCAGCAGCTCGATAAAGGGGACAGGTTGGGGAAACTATGGCTACACCTTC. This translates into CASSSIKGTGWGNYGYTF.

This rearrangement joins TRBV7-2 to TRBJ1-1, with a tentative D call TRBD1 (6 bases). V lost 3 bases, J lost 4 bases, and 21 bases lay in between. This CDR3 spans 17 amino acids. Germline V gives CDR1 SGHTA, CDR2 FQGNSA. CDR3 in amino acids: CASSFTSGAGGPTEAFF. Written as DNA, the CDR3 is TGTGCCAGCAGCTTCACGTCAGGGGCGGGGGGTCCCACTGAAGCTTTCTTT.

This chain joins TRBV6-6 and TRBJ1-2, with D perhaps matching TRBD1 (6 bases). CDR3 length: 13 residues. V lost 2 bases, J lost 3 bases, and 7 bases lay in between. CDR1 is MNHNY, CDR2 SVGAGI, per germline (reference sequence). The CDR3 sequence: CASSYAGDYGYTF. In nucleotides, the CDR3 is TGTGCCAGCAGTTACGCAGGGGACTATGGCTACACCTTC.

This chain uses TRBV5-1 with TRBJ2-2; no clear D. Trimming removed 0 bases at V and 1 base at J, with 4 bases between. CDR1 and CDR2 (germline): SGHRS, YFSETQ. The CDR3 spans 14 residues. CDR3 amino acids: CASSLEVNTGELFF. The CDR3 DNA is TGCGCCAGCAGCTTGGAGGTGAACACCGGGGAGCTGTTTTTT.

This clone was detected once. The V and J genes are TRBV6-2 or TRBV6-3 and TRBJ2-7, with D possibly called TRBD1 or TRBD2 (5 bases each). Germline CDR1 and CDR2: MNHEY and SVGEGT. The germline V and J ends were trimmed by 2 bases and 1 base, with 9 bases remaining between them. The CDR3 totals 14 residues. CDR3 loop: CASSYMGPSYEQYF. CDR3 nucleotides: TGTGCCAGCAGTTACATGGGACCTTCCTACGAGCAGTACTTC.

With respect to this clone: The same CDR3 also results from other DNA sequences found in this sample. The chain uses TRBV6-5 and TRBJ1-5; D is perhaps TRBD1 (5 bases). Per germline, CDR1 MNHEY and CDR2 SVGAGI. The V gene lost 0 bases and the J gene lost 4 bases, with 7 bases spanning the gap. The CDR3 length is 14 residues. The CDR3 spells CASSYSGGNQPQHF. The CDR3 DNA reads TGTGCCAGCAGTTACTCGGGGGGGAATCAGCCCCAGCATTTT.

CDR3 in amino acids: CATGTGGAWNGYTF. Written as DNA, the CDR3 is TGTGCCACAGGGACAGGGGGTGCTTGGAATGGCTACACCTTC. The V and J genes are TRBV6-1 and TRBJ1-2; 11 nucleotides line up with TRBD1. Germline V gene lookup returns CDR1 MNHNS and CDR2 SASEGT. The CDR3 has 14 residues. V lost 10 bases to trimming and J lost 6 bases; unmatched junction nucleotides: 10.

This chain connects TRBV29-1 to TRBJ1-1; D remains unclear. The ends were cut back, 4 bases at V and 0 bases at J, with 12 bases in the middle. Germline lookup yields CDR1 SQVTM and CDR2 ANQGSEA. The CDR3 loop spans 14 amino acids. CDR3 amino acids: CSVAFRAMNTEAFF. The CDR3 DNA sequence: TGCAGCGTTGCGTTTCGGGCGATGAACACTGAAGCTTTCTTT.

The chain recombines TRBV3-1 (or the pseudogene TRBV3-2) with TRBJ1-4, with D hard to call. Germline CDR1 and CDR2: LGHDT and YNNKEL (reference sequence). Between the trimmed V and J ends, which lost 1 base and 8 bases, there was a span of 14 bases. The CDR3 is 15 residues long. CDR3 protein: CASSQVARTGEKLFF. CDR3 coding DNA: TGTGCCAGCAGCCAAGTGGCTAGGACTGGGGAAAAACTGTTTTTT.

The genes are TRBV5-1 and TRBJ2-1; perhaps TRBD2 as D (5 bases). Per the germline V gene, CDR1 is SGHRS and CDR2 is YFSETQ. V lost 1 base to trimming and J lost 0 bases, with 8 bases between them. CDR3 length: 15 amino acids. CDR3 nucleotides: TGCGCCAGCAGCTTGATGGGGAGCTCCTACAATGAGCAGTTCTTC. Protein product: CASSLMGSSYNEQFF.

The chain couples TRBV18 to TRBJ1-1, with D maybe TRBD1 (5 bases). The CDR3 has 13 amino acids. The V end was cut by 5 bases, the J end by 5 bases, with 12 bases between. CDR1 KGHSH and CDR2 LQKENI come from the germline V gene. The CDR3: CASSMDTLTEAFF. The CDR3, as DNA: TGTGCCAGCTCAATGGACACGTTGACTGAAGCTTTCTTT.

Only one count was recorded for this clone. The chain combines TRBV5-8 with TRBJ1-2, with TRBD1 matching 7 bases. The CDR3 sequence is 14 residues long. Unmatched junction bases numbered 9, after V lost 2 bases and J lost 8 bases. Germline V gene sequence: CDR1 SGHTS, CDR2 YDEGEE. CDR3 loop: CASSFTGTAWGYTF. CDR3 DNA: TGTGCCAGCAGCTTCACTGGGACAGCCTGGGGCTACACCTTC.

The V and J genes are TRBV7-9 and TRBJ1-2, with D unresolved. The V gene lost 5 bases and the J gene lost 5 bases, with 6 bases spanning the gap. The CDR3 covers 11 residues. The V gene's germline CDR1 is SEHNR and CDR2 FQNEAQ (reference sequence). The CDR3 DNA sequence: TGTGCCAGCAGCCCTGAATATGGCTACACCTTC. Its protein product is CASSPEYGYTF.

The chain carries TRBV19 and TRBJ1-4, with 10 bases matching TRBD1. CDR3 length: 16 amino acids. Unmatched junction bases numbered 6, after V lost 7 bases and J lost 1 base. CDR1 and CDR2 from the germline V gene are LNHDA and SQIVND (reference sequence). DNA of the CDR3: TGTGCCAGTATGACAGGGGGCGTCGTAACTAATGAAAAACTGTTTTTT. Translating gives CASMTGGVVTNEKLFF.

This sequence joins TRBV5-6 and TRBJ1-6, with a weak D call TRBD1 (5 bases). Looked up from germline, CDR1 is SGHDT and CDR2 is YYEEEE. V dropped 1 base and J dropped 9 bases, with 14 bases sitting between them. The CDR3 length is 15 residues. In nucleotides, the CDR3 is TGTGCCAGCAGCTTGATTGAGGCTGGGGGTTCACCCCTCCACTTT. It translates to CASSLIEAGGSPLHF.

The V gene is TRBV7-6, the J gene TRBJ1-4, with D possibly being TRBD1 (6 bases). The CDR3 is made up of 15 amino acids. Germline V gene data show CDR1 as SGHVS and CDR2 as FNYEAQ. The germline V and J ends were trimmed by 4 bases and 6 bases, with 15 bases remaining between them. Here the CDR3 reads CASSSTGRRDEKLFF. In DNA form, the CDR3 reads TGTGCCAGCAGCTCCACAGGGAGAAGGGATGAAAAACTGTTTTTT.

This clone was seen a few times. The chain combines TRBV18 with TRBJ2-2, with 7 bases lining up with TRBD2. CDR1 and CDR2 from the germline V gene are KGHSH and LQKENI. V trimming: 0 bases; J trimming: 6 bases; junction bases outside the gene matches: 10. The CDR3 covers 17 residues. This CDR3 is CASSPPMGGTAPGELFF. The CDR3 bases are TGTGCCAGCTCACCACCGATGGGGGGGACTGCACCCGGGGAGCTGTTTTTT.

This chain uses TRBV19 with TRBJ2-5; 8 bases are shared with TRBD1. With 5 bases clipped from V and 4 bases from J, the junction kept 3 bases outside the gene matches. CDR1 and CDR2 from the germline V gene are LNHDA and SQIVND (reference sequence). The CDR3 is 13 residues long. The DNA for the CDR3 is TGTGCCAGTAGTCAAGACAGGGGAGAGACCCAGTACTTC. Translated, it gives CASSQDRGETQYF.

The chain combines TRBV7-9 with TRBJ2-2; TRBD1 is a possible D gene (6 bases). From germline, CDR1 is SEHNR and CDR2 FQNEAQ (reference sequence). V shed 1 base and J shed 4 bases, with 13 bases lying between them. The CDR3 spans 16 residues. Here the CDR3 DNA reads TGTGCCAGCAGCTTAGGTTCAGGGGCCGGCACCGGGGAGCTGTTTTTT. Protein: CASSLGSGAGTGELFF.

V is TRBV12-3 or TRBV12-4 and J is TRBJ2-2; D remains unclear. V was trimmed by 9 bases and J by 4 bases, leaving 12 bases between them. The CDR3 has 13 amino acids. The DNA for the CDR3 is TGTGCCAGTTTTGCGGTCCCCACCGGGGAGCTGTTTTTT. Translating it yields CASFAVPTGELFF.

In its sample, this clone was seen once. CDR3 protein: CASRGSGNTGELFF. The CDR3 DNA follows: TGTGCCAGCAGAGGCTCGGGAAATACCGGGGAGCTGTTTTTT. V usage is TRBV3-1 (or the pseudogene TRBV3-2) and J usage is TRBJ2-2; a possible D gene is TRBD2 (5 bases). Germline V gene sequence: CDR1 LGHDT, CDR2 YNNKEL (reference sequence). The V and J ends lost 6 bases and 5 bases respectively, with 13 bases between them. This CDR3 region has 14 residues.

The chain is built from TRBV5-5 and TRBJ2-2; D uncertain. This CDR3 region has 14 residues. The ends were cut back, 0 bases at V and 5 bases at J, with 8 bases in the middle. Germline V gene lookup returns CDR1 SGHKS and CDR2 YYEKEE (reference sequence). Here the CDR3 reads CASSLVTVTGELFF. In DNA, the CDR3 is TGTGCCAGCAGCTTGGTGACGGTTACCGGGGAGCTGTTTTTT.

V and J are TRBV11-2 and TRBJ1-2; D may be TRBD1 (5 bases). The CDR3 runs 17 residues. Trimming cost V 5 bases and J 3 bases, with 22 bases left between them. Germline assignment: CDR1 SGHAT and CDR2 FQNNGV. CDR3: CASSQFRAQGVDYGYTF. The CDR3 DNA is TGTGCCAGCAGCCAGTTTAGGGCCCAGGGAGTGGACTATGGCTACACCTTC.